The clone carrying this T cell receptor beta chain was detected a few times. The target antigen is unknown. The data originate from a study of beta chain features in type 1 diabetes. The germline V gene has CDR1 SQVTM and CDR2 ANQGSEA. The CDR3 is made up of 12 amino acids. V shed 4 bases and J shed 1 base, with 5 bases lying between them. Reverse transcribing all isolated RNA meant expressed TCRB transcripts were sequenced. About 3.6 million reads was the average for naive, central memory and regulatory T cell samples. Libraries were prepared by immunoSEQ multiplex PCR; TCRdb keeps only in-frame clonotypes and omits some of them. The data contain under 350,000 clones, less than 30% of them singletons. Study-wide points: For Type 1 diabetes patients, all four CD4+ subsets carried TCRB CDR3s that were moderately but significantly shorter.

A CD45RO/CCR7/CD25/CD127/CD95/CD27 panel sorted naive, central memory, regulatory and stem cell-like memory CD4+ cells. This clonotype was sampled from a woman aged 25 to 39 with type 1 diabetes. The sample was naive CD4+ T cells from blood. This sequence joins TRBV29-1 and TRBJ1-5, with D perhaps TRBD1 (5 bases). CDR3 sequence (DNA): TGCAGCGTTGGACAGAGCAATCAGCCCCAGCATTTT. Translation: CSVGQSNQPQHF.